This T cell receptor (beta chain) was obtained from a study of identical twins' blood T cells. TCRdb passed the 5' RACE reads through MiXCR, listing each CDR3 protein once. The data hold fewer than 450,000 distinct CDR3 sequences, with roughly 28% observed a single time. Sequenced sample: PBMCs. The receptor was isolated from a woman between 18 and 49 years old in good health.

As DNA, the CDR3 is TGTGCCAGCAGCTTAGGGCATTCGTTTGAGCAGTTCTTC. Residues: CASSLGHSFEQFF. This chain connects TRBV7-9 to TRBJ2-1; D is unclear. CDR3 length: 13 residues. The germline CDR1 and CDR2 sequences are SEHNR and FQNEAQ (reference sequence). V was cut by 1 base and J by 9 bases, with 10 bases left in between.